Each of the 27 T cell receptor beta chains below was sequenced from the same sample in a study of blood T cell repertoires in COVID-19. Generated by immunoSEQ multiplex PCR, the TCRdb table keeps only in-frame clones and is missing some. The table has some 290,000 clones, more than 85% seen once. Sequenced sample: peripheral blood. The origin of the receptors is a man between 18 and 35 years old with active or convalescent COVID-19.

This clone came up a few times. The chain is built from TRBV3-1 (or the pseudogene TRBV3-2) and TRBJ2-5; a weak D match, TRBD2 (5 bases). CDR3 size: 14 residues. Trimming pared 2 bases from V and 5 bases from J, leaving 12 bases between. The V gene's germline CDR1 is LGHDT and CDR2 YNNKEL (reference sequence). The chain's CDR3 is CASSQLGEGETQYF. DNA for the CDR3: TGTGCCAGCAGCCAATTGGGAGAAGGGGAGACCCAGTACTTC.

This rearrangement joins TRBV9 to TRBJ2-1; 8 nucleotides align to TRBD2. The trim removed 0 bases at V and 5 bases at J, leaving 7 bases unmatched. The germline V gene encodes CDR1 SGDLS and CDR2 YYNGEE. The CDR3 runs to 16 residues. The CDR3 DNA follows: TGTGCCAGCAGCGTAGGGAGCGGGGGAGCCGACAATGAGCAGTTCTTC. It yields the protein CASSVGSGGADNEQFF.

The chain combines TRBV29-1 with TRBJ2-2; possible D gene TRBD2, 6 bases. The CDR3 loop spans 15 amino acids. Germline V gene sequence: CDR1 SQVTM, CDR2 ANQGSEA. V was pared by 7 bases and J by 3 bases, with 18 bases between. The DNA of the CDR3 is TGCAGCGCCAAAAGGGAGGCAGGTGACACCGGGGAGCTGTTTTTT. Protein sequence: CSAKREAGDTGELFF.

V usage is TRBV28 and J usage is TRBJ1-4, with no clear D. V was trimmed by 3 bases and J by 8 bases, leaving 10 bases between them. In germline, CDR1 is MDHEN, CDR2 SYDVKM. The length of the CDR3 is 13 residues. The CDR3 sequence is CASSFGGSEKLFF. CDR3 DNA sequence: TGTGCCAGCAGTTTTGGCGGTTCCGAAAAACTGTTTTTT.

The gene calls are TRBV24-1 and TRBJ2-3; a weak D match, TRBD1 (7 bases). The V end was cut by 1 base, the J end by 0 bases, with 13 bases between. This CDR3 comprises 17 residues. Germline assignment: CDR1 KGHDR and CDR2 SFDVKD. The CDR3 reads CATSDFGGTVSTDTQYF. The DNA of the CDR3 is TGTGCCACCAGTGATTTTGGGGGGACAGTTAGCACAGATACGCAGTATTTT.

V gene TRBV30 combines with J gene TRBJ2-5; D perhaps matches TRBD1 (6 bases). Germline assignment: CDR1 GTSNPN and CDR2 SVGIG (reference sequence). V was pared by 4 bases and J by 4 bases, with 16 bases between. The CDR3 is made up of 14 amino acids. The CDR3 protein is CAWTGHQIGETQYF. The CDR3 DNA reads TGTGCCTGGACGGGACACCAAATCGGAGAGACCCAGTACTTC.

CDR3: CASNVAGYNEQFF. CDR3 nucleotide sequence: TGTGCCAGCAATGTAGCGGGATACAATGAGCAGTTCTTC. The chain combines TRBV28 with TRBJ2-1; TRBD2 agrees at 8 bases. This CDR3 is built from 13 residues. The J segment lost 4 bases and the V segment lost 7 bases, leaving 3 bases of the junction unmatched. Germline-derived CDR1 and CDR2 are MDHEN and SYDVKM.

This chain connects TRBV10-3 to TRBJ2-7; 9 positions agree with TRBD1. Germline trimming cut 3 bases from V and 5 bases from J; bases unmatched to any gene: 8. The CDR3 runs 15 residues. Per germline, CDR1 ENHRY and CDR2 SYGVKD. The CDR3 protein is CAISDLDRGNNEQYF. The CDR3 DNA reads as TGTGCCATCAGTGATCTGGACAGGGGAAACAACGAGCAGTACTTC.

This clone was seen many times. The chain employs TRBV6-4 and TRBJ2-1, with D perhaps matching TRBD1 (6 bases). Trimming cost V 2 bases and J 5 bases, with 7 bases left between them. The CDR3 covers 13 residues. Germline values: CDR1 MRHNA, CDR2 SNTAGT. CDR3: CASSDRDNNEQFF. The CDR3 DNA reads as TGTGCCAGCAGTGACCGGGACAACAATGAGCAGTTCTTC.

The chain has TRBV7-6 and TRBJ2-2; D might be TRBD1 (7 bases). The CDR3 loop spans 12 amino acids. Between the trimmed V and J ends, which lost 5 bases and 7 bases, there was a span of 8 bases. Germline CDR1 is SGHVS and CDR2 is FNYEAQ. CDR3 nucleotide sequence: TGTGCCAGCAGCCAGGGGGGCGGGGAGCTGTTTTTT. As protein: CASSQGGGELFF. The full variable domain, rest sourced from reference TRBV7-6 and TRBJ2-2, is GAGVSQSPRYKVTKRGQDVALRCDPISGHVSLYWYRQALGQGPEFLTYFNYEAQQDKSGLPNDRFSAERPEGSISTLTIQRTEQRDSAMYRCASSQGGGELFFGEGSRLTVL.

The chain has TRBV6-5 and TRBJ1-6; D unclear. The CDR3 consists of 14 residues. V was shortened by 6 bases and J by 0 bases, with 6 bases between the two germline ends. Germline V gives CDR1 MNHEY, CDR2 SVGAGI. CDR3 sequence reads: CASRENSYNSPLHF. CDR3 DNA: TGTGCCAGCAGGGAGAACTCCTATAATTCACCCCTCCACTTT.

The V gene is TRBV2, the J gene TRBJ2-5; TRBD1 matches at 9 bases. Losses at the gene ends were 3 bases for V and 3 bases for J; bases not matched to a gene: 2. This CDR3 spans 14 amino acids. Germline CDR1 and CDR2: SNHLY and FYNNEI. For the CDR3, the DNA is TGTGCCAGCAGTGACCGGGACAGGGAAGAGACCCAGTACTTC. Translating it yields CASSDRDREETQYF.

The chain couples TRBV15 to TRBJ1-2; D is uncertain. V was trimmed by 0 bases and J by 2 bases, leaving 7 bases between them. The CDR3 covers 14 residues. Germline V gene lookup returns CDR1 LNHNV and CDR2 YYDKDF (reference sequence). CDR3: CATSRDYTNYGYTF. CDR3 in DNA: TGTGCCACCAGCAGAGATTACACAAACTATGGCTACACCTTC.

V and J are TRBV2 and TRBJ2-1, with 8 positions matching TRBD1. CDR3 length: 12 residues. Trimming at V came to 7 bases and at J to 9 bases, leaving 5 bases not matched to a gene. Germline lookup yields CDR1 SNHLY and CDR2 FYNNEI. CDR3 region: CASNGQGGEQFF. CDR3 DNA: TGTGCCAGCAACGGACAGGGCGGTGAGCAGTTCTTC.

The chain recombines TRBV6-6 with TRBJ2-3; 10 positions match TRBD2. The germline gives CDR1 MNHNY, CDR2 SVGAGI (reference sequence). CDR3 length: 17 residues. The ends lost 6 bases at V and 5 bases at J; junction bases unmatched: 14. The CDR3, as DNA: TGTGCCAGCAGGCGATATTTAGCGGGGGGCCACGTAGATACGCAGTATTTT. Its protein is CASRRYLAGGHVDTQYF.

The chain combines TRBV27 with TRBJ2-1; 8 nucleotides align to TRBD2. Germline V gene data show CDR1 as MNHEY and CDR2 as SMNVEV (reference sequence). This CDR3 has 14 amino acids. The trim removed 8 bases at V and 10 bases at J, leaving 13 bases unmatched. CDR3 protein: CASGTSGPQGEQFF. In DNA, the CDR3 is TGTGCCAGCGGAACTAGCGGTCCCCAAGGGGAGCAGTTCTTC.

The chain combines TRBV6-2 or TRBV6-3 with TRBJ2-7; a weak D match, TRBD1 (5 bases). From germline, CDR1 is MNHEY and CDR2 SVGEGT. The V end was cut by 2 bases, the J end by 3 bases, with 8 bases between. The CDR3 runs to 13 residues. The CDR3, as DNA: TGTGCCAGCAGTTACCAGGGAAGCTACGAGCAGTACTTC. The encoded protein is CASSYQGSYEQYF.

V gene TRBV7-2 combines with J gene TRBJ2-5; 10 bases fit TRBD2. Unmatched junction bases numbered 8, after V lost 6 bases and J lost 7 bases. The germline V gene has CDR1 SGHTA and CDR2 FQGNSA. The CDR3 loop spans 14 amino acids. DNA for the CDR3: TGTGCCAGCAGTCTAAGCGGGGGGGTAGGGACCCAGTACTTC. It is translated as CASSLSGGVGTQYF. The whole variable domain, remainder taken from reference TRBV7-2 and TRBJ2-5, is GAGVSQSPSNKVTEKGKDVELRCDPISGHTALYWYRQSLGQGLEFLIYFQGNSAPDKSGLPSDRFSAERTGGSVSTLTIQRTQQEDSAVYLCASSLSGGVGTQYFGPGTRLLVL.

With regard to this clone: The sample has other DNA sequences that encode this CDR3 too. The rearrangement links TRBV5-1 to TRBJ1-2; 9 nucleotides match TRBD1. In germline, CDR1 is SGHRS, CDR2 YFSETQ. Trimming at V came to 4 bases and at J to 5 bases, leaving 6 bases not matched to a gene. CDR3 length: 14 residues. CDR3 sequence (DNA): TGCGCCAGCAGCCCGGGGACAGGGACGTATGGCTACACCTTC. It translates to CASSPGTGTYGYTF.

J is TRBJ1-5 and V is TRBV7-9; D perhaps matches TRBD1 (6 bases). The V end was cut by 8 bases, the J end by 7 bases, with 12 bases between. Germline V gene sequence: CDR1 SEHNR, CDR2 FQNEAQ (reference sequence). CDR3 length equals 12 residues. CDR3 residues: CASGGGGQPQHF. CDR3 nucleotide sequence: TGTGCCAGCGGGGGCGGTGGACAGCCCCAGCATTTT.

V usage is TRBV18 and J usage is TRBJ2-7; 7 bases match TRBD1. With V trimmed by 1 base and J by 3 bases, 6 bases remained unmatched. The germline V gene has CDR1 KGHSH and CDR2 LQKENI. The CDR3 runs 15 residues. The chain's CDR3 is CASSPLGTDHYEQYF. CDR3 sequence (DNA): TGTGCCAGCTCACCACTCGGGACAGACCACTACGAGCAGTACTTC.

The gene calls are TRBV29-1 and TRBJ1-2; 8 bases map to TRBD1. V shed 4 bases, J shed 7 bases, and the junction held 8 bases outside the gene matches. The CDR3 has 13 amino acids. Germline V CDR1 and CDR2: SQVTM, ANQGSEA. DNA of the CDR3: TGCAGCGTTGTTGGACAGGGAAGCTCTGGCTACACCTTC. Its translation is CSVVGQGSSGYTF.

The chain is built from TRBV6-5 and TRBJ2-7, with TRBD1 identical over 7 bases. Germline V gene data show CDR1 as MNHEY and CDR2 as SVGAGI. This CDR3 comprises 14 residues. Trimming at V came to 4 bases and at J to 2 bases, leaving 5 bases not matched to a gene. CDR3 DNA: TGTGCCAGCAGTTCGACAGGGCCACCCTACGAGCAGTACTTC. Translating it yields CASSSTGPPYEQYF.

This clone was counted a single time. The chain employs TRBV5-6 and TRBJ1-6; 8 nucleotides match TRBD1. This CDR3 contains 14 residues. CDR1 is SGHDT, CDR2 YYEEEE, per germline. Trimming took 5 bases from V and 10 from J; bases not matched to a gene: 8. The CDR3 coding sequence is TGTGCCAGCAGAAAGACAGGGGTACAATCACCCCTCCACTTT. This encodes CASRKTGVQSPLHF.

J is TRBJ1-4 and V is TRBV5-6; TRBD1 might be the D (5 bases). V gave up 6 bases and J gave up 2 bases, with 8 bases separating them. Germline values: CDR1 SGHDT, CDR2 YYEEEE. The CDR3 totals 13 residues. CDR3 region: CASMKGTNEKLFF. DNA for the CDR3: TGTGCCAGCATGAAGGGGACTAATGAAAAACTGTTTTTT.

The chain joins TRBV6-5 to TRBJ1-5; D unresolved. CDR1 is MNHEY and CDR2 is SVGAGI in the germline V gene. This CDR3 contains 13 residues. V was shortened by 5 bases and J by 5 bases, with 10 bases between the two germline ends. The CDR3 coding sequence is TGTGCCAGCAGTCCTAAATTTGATCAGCCCCAGCATTTT. Translating gives CASSPKFDQPQHF.

CDR3 residues: CASSNPGTGEDTF. CDR3 DNA sequence: TGTGCCAGCAGCAATCCCGGGACAGGGGAGGACACCTTC. J is TRBJ1-2 and V is TRBV11-3, with 10 nucleotides matching TRBD1. Looked up from germline, CDR1 is SGHNT and CDR2 is YENEEA. Germline trimming cut 5 bases from V and 12 bases from J; bases unmatched to any gene: 9. This CDR3 is built from 13 residues.